A single sample is the source of the 6 T cell receptor beta chains below, sequenced in a study of cytomegalovirus exposure and HLA in healthy donors. A multiplex PCR was run with 60 Vbeta primers and 13 Jbeta primers. The data were produced by immunoSEQ multiplex PCR, yet TCRdb's version contains in-frame clones alone and is incomplete. The sample holds about 120,000 clones, around 68% seen once. Sample: PBMCs. These receptors were taken from a woman between 50 and 59 years old in good health and CMV-seropositive.

The chain couples TRBV2 to TRBJ1-4; D gene ambiguous. V shed 7 bases and J shed 8 bases, with 17 bases lying between them. The germline V gene encodes CDR1 SNHLY and CDR2 FYNNEI. There are 14 residues in the CDR3. CDR3 sequence reads: CASKSSEGAEKLFF. CDR3 coding DNA: TGTGCCAGCAAGTCCTCAGAGGGAGCCGAAAAACTGTTTTTT.

This clone has a handful of counts. The genes are TRBV10-3 and TRBJ1-1; D ambiguous. The CDR3 consists of 14 residues. Trimming pared 6 bases from V and 1 base from J, leaving 12 bases between. CDR1 and CDR2 (germline): ENHRY, SYGVKD. The CDR3 DNA follows: TGTGCCATCAGGGGGAGTGGTACGAACACTGAAGCTTTCTTT. Translated, it gives CAIRGSGTNTEAFF.

The gene calls are TRBV7-8 and TRBJ2-1, with 13 bases aligning to TRBD2. Unmatched junction bases numbered 11, after V lost 3 bases and J lost 12 bases. CDR1 is SGHVS and CDR2 is FQNEAQ in the germline V gene. The CDR3 sequence is 16 residues long. The CDR3 loop reads CASSFTGGLAGVRQFF. DNA for the CDR3: TGTGCCAGCAGCTTTACGGGCGGACTAGCGGGAGTTAGGCAGTTCTTC.

The chain has TRBV9 and TRBJ2-7; 7 nucleotides line up with TRBD1. Germline values: CDR1 SGDLS, CDR2 YYNGEE. CDR3 length equals 12 residues. V dropped 2 bases and J dropped 5; count of bases not matched to a gene: 1. The DNA of the CDR3 is TGTGCCAGCAGCGTTCAGGGGGACGAGCAGTACTTC. It codes for CASSVQGDEQYF.

V usage is TRBV7-2 and J usage is TRBJ1-1; D is ambiguous. Looked up from germline, CDR1 is SGHTA and CDR2 is FQGNSA. CDR3 length: 15 amino acids. Trimming removed 0 bases at V and 0 bases at J, with 8 bases between. CDR3 bases: TGTGCCAGCAGCTTAGCACAGTCTTTGAACACTGAAGCTTTCTTT. Its translation: CASSLAQSLNTEAFF.

The chain recombines TRBV5-4 with TRBJ1-6; D gene unclear. Germline values: CDR1 SGHNT, CDR2 YYREEE (reference sequence). The CDR3 extends over 14 amino acids. The ends were cut back, 6 bases at V and 8 bases at J, with 15 bases in the middle. The CDR3 sequence: CASTPGIIDSPLHF. Written as DNA, the CDR3 is TGTGCCAGCACCCCCGGGATCATAGATTCACCCCTCCACTTT.